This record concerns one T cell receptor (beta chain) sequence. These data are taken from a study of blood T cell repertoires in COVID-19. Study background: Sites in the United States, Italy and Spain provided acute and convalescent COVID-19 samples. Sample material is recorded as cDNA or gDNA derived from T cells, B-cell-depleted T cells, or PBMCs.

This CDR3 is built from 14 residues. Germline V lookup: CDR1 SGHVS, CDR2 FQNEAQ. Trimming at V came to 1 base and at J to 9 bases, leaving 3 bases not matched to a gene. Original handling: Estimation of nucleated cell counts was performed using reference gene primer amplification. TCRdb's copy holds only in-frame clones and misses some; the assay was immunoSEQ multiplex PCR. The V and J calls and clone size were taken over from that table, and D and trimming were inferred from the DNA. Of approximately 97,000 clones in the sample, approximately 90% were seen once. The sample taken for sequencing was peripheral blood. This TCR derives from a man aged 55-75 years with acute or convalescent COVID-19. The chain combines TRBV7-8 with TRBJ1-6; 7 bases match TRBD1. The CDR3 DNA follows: TGTGCCAGCAGCTTAGTAGCAGGGGGTTCACCCCTCCACTTT. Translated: CASSLVAGGSPLHF.